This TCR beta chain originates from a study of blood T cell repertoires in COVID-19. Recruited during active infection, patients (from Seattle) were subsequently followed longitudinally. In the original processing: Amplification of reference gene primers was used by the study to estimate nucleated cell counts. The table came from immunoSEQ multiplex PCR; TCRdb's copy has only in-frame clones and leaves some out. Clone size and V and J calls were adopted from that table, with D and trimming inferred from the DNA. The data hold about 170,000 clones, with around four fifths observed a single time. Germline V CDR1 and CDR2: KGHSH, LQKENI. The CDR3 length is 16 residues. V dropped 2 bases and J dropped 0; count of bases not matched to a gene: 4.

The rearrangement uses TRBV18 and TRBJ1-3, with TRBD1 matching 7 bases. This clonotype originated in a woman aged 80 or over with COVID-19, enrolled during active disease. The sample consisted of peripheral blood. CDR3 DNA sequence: TGTGCCAGCTCACCAGAGGACAGGAGCTCTGGAAACACCATATATTTT. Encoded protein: CASSPEDRSSGNTIYF.